The present TCR beta chain was sequenced within a study of cytomegalovirus exposure and HLA in healthy donors. Profiling relied on immunoSEQ multiplex PCR, and the TCRdb table lists in-frame clones only, not all of them. The table lists 230,000 or so clones, 85% to 90% of them singletons, with 2.9% in the top ten. The origin of this receptor is a woman younger than 30 in good health and CMV-seronegative. The sample consisted of PBMCs.

The CDR3 is CASSQDPRVNTGELFF. CDR3 DNA sequence: TGCGCCAGCAGCCAAGACCCACGGGTGAACACCGGGGAGCTGTTTTTT. The J gene is TRBJ2-2, the V gene TRBV4-1; D gene uncertain. V was clipped by 0 bases and J by 1 base, with 9 bases between them. CDR1 MGHRA and CDR2 YSYEKL come from the germline V gene. This CDR3 is 16 amino acids long.